Listed here is a single T cell receptor beta chain. Per the authors' pipeline: Nucleated cell number was recorded as an estimate derived from reference gene primer amplification. This table comes from immunoSEQ multiplex PCR, and its TCRdb copy is limited to in-frame clones, with some not included. V, J and clone size derive from that table, while D and trimming were established from the DNA sequence. The data contain roughly 200,000 clones, 88% of them seen just once; the ten biggest clones take up 1.5% to 2%. This entry is derived from a study of blood T cell repertoires in COVID-19. Turning to the study itself: Acute-phase and convalescent COVID-19 samples originated in the United States, Italy and Spain. From T cells, B-cell-depleted T cells, or PBMCs came the material, which was cDNA or gDNA.

The sequence was collected from a man younger than 35 with active or convalescent COVID-19. Material for sequencing was peripheral blood.

CDR3 in DNA: TGTGCCAGCAGCTTAGGACAGGTTCTCACAGATACGCAGTATTTT. Amino acid sequence: CASSLGQVLTDTQYF. The chain is built from TRBV7-2 and TRBJ2-3, with D possibly TRBD1 on 6 matching bases. CDR3 length equals 15 residues. The germline CDR1 and CDR2 sequences are SGHTA and FQGNSA. The ends were cut back, 1 base at V and 2 bases at J, with 10 bases in the middle.